Below, 24 T cell receptor beta chains from the same sample are listed, as sequenced in a study of T-cell memory formation after mild COVID-19. TCRdb itself ran the 5' RACE reads through MiXCR, one entry per CDR3 protein. The repertoire includes some 160,000 distinct CDR3 sequences, roughly 13% of them detected once, and about 3.6% sits in the top ten. The sample comprised PBMCs or a T cell subset sorted from them (not recorded which). All receptors derive from a man aged 18 to 29 who had mild COVID-19 (a few samples of this study predate the infection). Cell type and time point are not known.

The chain's CDR3 is CAMGGQGRNEQFF. The DNA for the CDR3 is TGTGCCATGGGGGGACAGGGAAGGAATGAGCAGTTCTTC. The chain is built from TRBV10-3 and TRBJ2-1, with TRBD1 matching 9 bases. Germline V gene data show CDR1 as ENHRY and CDR2 as SYGVKD. The CDR3 runs 13 residues. Trimming cost V 9 bases and J 7 bases; bases outside gene matches: 7.

This clonotype was seen a handful of times. J is TRBJ2-1 and V is TRBV12-3 or TRBV12-4, with TRBD2 identical over 13 bases. The CDR3 runs to 17 residues. V shed 5 bases, J shed 5 bases, and the junction held 9 bases outside the gene matches. This CDR3 is CASSARLAGGPNNEQFF. The CDR3, as DNA: TGTGCCAGCAGTGCCCGACTAGCGGGGGGCCCTAACAATGAGCAGTTCTTC.

A few counts support this clonotype. The chain combines TRBV7-2 with TRBJ2-7; D possibly corresponds to TRBD1 (6 bases). Germline lookup yields CDR1 SGHTA and CDR2 FQGNSA. The V end was cut by 1 base, the J end by 6 bases, with 13 bases between. The CDR3 spans 14 residues. The DNA of the CDR3 is TGTGCCAGCAGCTTAGACAGGGAAAATCCCGAGCAGTACTTC. Translated: CASSLDRENPEQYF.

The chain couples TRBV20-1 to TRBJ1-5; TRBD1 agrees at 7 bases. CDR3 length equals 15 residues. CDR1 is DFQATT and CDR2 is SNEGSKA in the germline V gene (reference sequence). V lost 6 bases to trimming and J lost 2 bases; unmatched junction nucleotides: 10. CDR3 loop: CSARDRVRGNQPQHF. The CDR3 DNA reads as TGCAGTGCCCGCGACAGGGTACGGGGCAATCAGCCCCAGCATTTT.

This clonotype was detected many times. The chain employs TRBV5-1 and TRBJ2-3, with TRBD1 matching 8 bases. The germline V gene encodes CDR1 SGHRS and CDR2 YFSETQ. CDR3 length: 16 residues. Trimming at V came to 4 bases and at J to 3 bases, leaving 10 bases not matched to a gene. CDR3 in amino acids: CASSRTTGVVTDTQYF. The CDR3 region has the DNA TGCGCCAGCAGCCGAACGACAGGGGTTGTGACAGATACGCAGTATTTT. Full variable domain (outside the CDR3, taken from reference TRBV5-1 and TRBJ2-3): KAGVTQTPRYLIKTRGQQVTLSCSPISGHRSVSWYQQTPGQGLQFLFEYFSETQRNKGNFPGRFSGRQFSNSRSEMNVSTLELGDSALYLCASSRTTGVVTDTQYFGPGTRLTVL.

A few counts support this clonotype. This chain links TRBV28 with TRBJ1-1; D unresolved. Between the trimmed V and J ends, which lost 1 base and 8 bases, there was a span of 8 bases. The CDR3 sequence is 12 residues long. Per germline, CDR1 MDHEN and CDR2 SYDVKM. CDR3 protein: CASSLSADEAFF. The CDR3 region has the DNA TGTGCCAGCAGTTTATCGGCAGACGAAGCTTTCTTT. The variable domain in full, with the rest retrieved from reference TRBV28 and TRBJ1-1, is DVKVTQSSRYLVKRTGEKVFLECVQDMDHENMFWYRQDPGLGLRLIYFSYDVKMKEKGDIPEGYSVSREKKERFSLILESASTNQTSMYLCASSLSADEAFFGQGTRLTVV.

The rearrangement joins TRBV9 to TRBJ2-5, with D hard to call. V was clipped by 0 bases and J by 4 bases, with 10 bases between them. Germline loops: CDR1 SGDLS, CDR2 YYNGEE. The CDR3 runs to 14 residues. In DNA form, the CDR3 reads TGTGCCAGCAGCGTAGTATCTCAAGGAGAGACCCAGTACTTC. Amino acids: CASSVVSQGETQYF.

On this clonotype: Germline is not matched at one junction end, which may reflect a read error. CDR3 region: CASSLGGQGSNQPQHF. The CDR3 DNA is TGTGCCAGCAGTTTGGGGGGACAGGGGAGCAATCAGCCCCAGCATTTT. The chain joins TRBV5-5 to TRBJ1-5; 10 bases fit TRBD1. Germline loops: CDR1 SGHKS, CDR2 YYEKEE (reference sequence). This CDR3 region has 16 residues.

This chain connects TRBV5-1 to TRBJ2-5; D is possibly TRBD1 or TRBD2 (5 bases each). V was cut by 7 bases and J by 1 base, with 17 bases left in between. Germline loops: CDR1 SGHRS, CDR2 YFSETQ. The CDR3 sequence is 15 residues long. The CDR3: CASRPSAGTQETQYF. The CDR3 DNA reads as TGCGCCAGCCGTCCCTCGGCAGGGACCCAAGAGACCCAGTACTTC.

In its sample, this clonotype was seen a few times. The chain employs TRBV24-1 and TRBJ2-1; no reliable D call. The CDR3 has 16 residues. Trimming took 2 bases from V and 2 from J, leaving 12 bases between them. Germline V gene sequence: CDR1 KGHDR, CDR2 SFDVKD. The CDR3 DNA is TGTGCCACCAGTGATTCCCCCACGCAGGCCTACAATGAGCAGTTCTTC. It encodes CATSDSPTQAYNEQFF.

This clonotype has only a few counts. V usage is TRBV12-3 or TRBV12-4 and J usage is TRBJ1-1; a possible D gene is TRBD1 (6 bases). The CDR3 loop spans 15 amino acids. The V end lost 1 base, the J end lost 1 base, and 10 bases lay between the germline ends. This chain's CDR3 is CASSLVRTENTEAFF. The DNA of the CDR3 is TGTGCCAGCAGTTTAGTCCGGACAGAGAACACTGAAGCTTTCTTT.

The rearrangement uses TRBV7-2 and TRBJ2-3; no clear D gene. Trimming took 2 bases from V and 12 from J, leaving 12 bases between them. CDR3 length: 12 residues. CDR1 is SGHTA, CDR2 FQGNSA, per germline. The CDR3 DNA reads TGTGCCAGCAGCTTAAATGGTCAGGCACAGTATTTT. It translates to CASSLNGQAQYF.

This clonotype showed up just a few times. This rearrangement joins TRBV4-2 to TRBJ1-5, with D uncertain. Germline-derived CDR1 and CDR2 are LGHNA and YNFKEQ. With 1 base removed from V and 7 bases from J, the gap between germline ends came to 20 bases. This CDR3 has 17 amino acids. CDR3 sequence: CASSQGQTGGSQQPQHF. The DNA for the CDR3 is TGTGCCAGCAGCCAAGGCCAAACCGGCGGGTCTCAACAGCCCCAGCATTTT.

The V call is TRBV28, the J call TRBJ1-4, with D unclear. The length of the CDR3 is 13 residues. The germline V gene encodes CDR1 MDHEN and CDR2 SYDVKM. Trimming shortened V by 5 bases and J by 8 bases, and 12 bases separated the two germline ends. DNA of the CDR3: TGTGCCAGCAGTGAGACGTTGGACGAAAAACTGTTTTTT. Its translation: CASSETLDEKLFF. The entire variable domain, with the rest obtained from reference TRBV28 and TRBJ1-4, is as follows: DVKVTQSSRYLVKRTGEKVFLECVQDMDHENMFWYRQDPGLGLRLIYFSYDVKMKEKGDIPEGYSVSREKKERFSLILESASTNQTSMYLCASSETLDEKLFFGSGTQLSVL.

V and J are TRBV20-1 and TRBJ1-5, with 8 nucleotides matching TRBD1. With 4 bases clipped from V and 9 bases from J, the junction kept 8 bases outside the gene matches. Germline lookup yields CDR1 DFQATT and CDR2 SNEGSKA (reference sequence). The CDR3 extends over 13 amino acids. Here the CDR3 reads CSAKDREYPPQHF. The CDR3 nucleotides read TGCAGTGCTAAGGACAGGGAATACCCGCCCCAGCATTTT.

A few counts support this clonotype. This chain joins TRBV7-2 and TRBJ2-5; 8 bases map to TRBD2. From germline, CDR1 is SGHTA and CDR2 FQGNSA. V shed 8 bases, J shed 5 bases, and the junction held 13 bases outside the gene matches. The CDR3 consists of 15 residues. The CDR3 reads CASSGGAGSEETQYF. CDR3 coding DNA: TGTGCCAGCTCGGGGGGGGCTGGGAGTGAGGAGACCCAGTACTTC.

This chain joins TRBV12-3 or TRBV12-4 and TRBJ2-3, with 12 bases lining up with TRBD2. V trimming: 9 bases; J trimming: 5 bases; junction bases outside the gene matches: 6. The CDR3 is 14 amino acids. This CDR3 reads CASRETSGGDTQYF. For the CDR3, the DNA is TGTGCCAGTAGGGAGACTAGCGGGGGAGATACGCAGTATTTT.

This clonotype was seen more than once but under ten times. CDR3 nucleotide sequence: TGTGCCATCAGTCCCCAGGACAATCAGCCCCAGCATTTT. Protein sequence: CAISPQDNQPQHF. This rearrangement joins TRBV10-3 to TRBJ1-5; D not certain. This CDR3 comprises 13 residues. The germline V gene encodes CDR1 ENHRY and CDR2 SYGVKD. Deletions cut 5 bases from V and 3 bases from J, with 8 bases between.

CDR3 in amino acids: CASSKGGKEQYV. CDR3 nucleotide sequence: TGTGCCAGCAGCAAAGGAGGGAAGGAGCAGTACGTC. This chain joins TRBV21-1 and TRBJ2-7; TRBD2, the table's D call, was not compared with the DNA. TRBV21-1 is deemed a pseudogene. The CDR3 loop spans 12 amino acids.

This clonotype was counted a few times. The V gene is TRBV7-2, the J gene TRBJ1-5, with D unresolved. Germline-derived CDR1 and CDR2 are SGHTA and FQGNSA. The V end was cut by 1 base, the J end by 1 base, with 5 bases between. The CDR3 spans 14 residues. The CDR3 nucleotides read TGTGCCAGCAGCTTAGGAGTCAGCAATCAGCCCCAGCATTTT. It codes for CASSLGVSNQPQHF.

This clonotype was recorded a few times. V gene TRBV10-2 combines with J gene TRBJ2-2, with D unresolved. The CDR3 is 14 amino acids. The V and J ends lost 4 bases and 3 bases respectively, with 9 bases between them. CDR1 and CDR2 (germline): WSHSY, SAAADI. The CDR3 sequence is CASSAVGDTGELFF. The CDR3 DNA reads as TGCGCCAGCAGTGCTGTTGGGGACACCGGGGAGCTGTTTTTT.

CDR3 protein: CASGRTTTGGYGYTF. Here the CDR3 DNA reads TGTGCCAGCGGCCGGACCACGACAGGGGGCTATGGCTACACCTTC. The V call is TRBV28, the J call TRBJ1-2, with 9 bases aligning to TRBD1. The CDR3 loop spans 15 amino acids. V gave up 8 bases and J gave up 4 bases; unmatched junction bases: 11. Per germline, CDR1 MDHEN and CDR2 SYDVKM.

The V call is TRBV12-3 or TRBV12-4, the J call TRBJ2-2; D may correspond to TRBD1 or TRBD2 (6 bases each). V was trimmed by 0 bases and J by 11 bases, leaving 13 bases between them. This CDR3 is built from 14 residues. The CDR3 here is CASSLARLGGELFF. CDR3 nucleotide sequence: TGTGCCAGCAGTTTAGCGAGACTAGGGGGTGAGCTGTTTTTT.

The rearrangement joins TRBV7-2 to TRBJ2-3; 8 nucleotides agree with TRBD2. Germline-derived CDR1 and CDR2 are SGHTA and FQGNSA. This CDR3 has 14 amino acids. J lost 5 bases, V lost 2 bases, and 3 bases had no gene match. The CDR3 DNA sequence: TGTGCCAGCAGCTTAAACGGGGGGGGAGATACGCAGTATTTT. Amino acids: CASSLNGGGDTQYF. Full variable domain (remainder filled in from reference TRBV7-2 and TRBJ2-3): GAGVSQSPSNKVTEKGKDVELRCDPISGHTALYWYRQSLGQGLEFLIYFQGNSAPDKSGLPSDRFSAERTGGSVSTLTIQRTQQEDSAVYLCASSLNGGGDTQYFGPGTRLTVL.